The 2 T cell receptor beta chains below come from one sample, sequenced in a study of cytomegalovirus exposure and HLA in healthy donors. Clones were read by immunoSEQ multiplex PCR, and TCRdb kept only the in-frame ones, dropping some. The sample contains approximately 190,000 clones, roughly 80% of which appear only once. Sequences were obtained from PBMCs. Receptors originate from a man aged 18 to 30 in good health and CMV-seropositive.

V and J are TRBV28 and TRBJ2-7; a weak D match, TRBD1 (6 bases). This CDR3 comprises 15 residues. Between the trimmed V and J ends, which lost 8 bases and 1 base, there was a span of 18 bases. In germline, CDR1 is MDHEN, CDR2 SYDVKM. This chain's CDR3 is CASEEDRDTSYEQYF. The CDR3 nucleotides are TGTGCCAGCGAAGAAGACCGGGACACGTCCTACGAGCAGTACTTC.

In its sample, this clone was seen a few times. The V call is TRBV28, the J call TRBJ2-1, with a possible D match to TRBD1 (7 bases). Germline V lookup: CDR1 MDHEN, CDR2 SYDVKM. Trimming stripped 2 bases from V and 6 bases from J, with 17 bases between. There are 16 residues in the CDR3. CDR3 nucleotide sequence: TGTGCCAGCAGTTTACAGGCAGGGGGGTCGTTCAATGAGCAGTTCTTC. This sequence encodes CASSLQAGGSFNEQFF.